Sequencing of this T cell receptor (beta chain) was carried out in a study of control samples from healthy donors and cancer patients. This table comes from immunoSEQ multiplex PCR, and its TCRdb copy is limited to in-frame clones, with some not included. The sample records 30,000 to 40,000 clones, 86% being singletons. Germline V gene sequence: CDR1 SGHAT, CDR2 FQDESV (reference sequence). Trimming cost V 0 bases and J 7 bases, with 18 bases left between them. The CDR3 consists of 16 residues. The sample comprised PBMCs. The V gene is TRBV11-1, the J gene TRBJ2-5; the D is unclear. This sequence originates from a woman in her thirties or forties with lung cancer. As DNA, the CDR3 is TGTGCCAGCAGCTTAGCAGCTCTGGGCAGACCGGGGACCCAGTACTTC. Residues: CASSLAALGRPGTQYF.